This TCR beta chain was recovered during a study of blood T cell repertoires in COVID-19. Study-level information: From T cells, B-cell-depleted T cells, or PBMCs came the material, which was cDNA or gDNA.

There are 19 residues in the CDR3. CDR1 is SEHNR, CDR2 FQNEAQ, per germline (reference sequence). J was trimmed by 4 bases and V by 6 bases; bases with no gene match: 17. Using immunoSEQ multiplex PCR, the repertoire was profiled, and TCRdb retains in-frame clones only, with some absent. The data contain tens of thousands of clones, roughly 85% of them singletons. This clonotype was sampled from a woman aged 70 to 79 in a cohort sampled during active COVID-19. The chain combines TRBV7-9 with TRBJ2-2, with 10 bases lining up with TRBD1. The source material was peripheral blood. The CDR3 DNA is TGTGCCAGCAGACCACCCGGGGGGACAGGGGCGGAGCGCACCGGGGAGCTGTTTTTT. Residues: CASRPPGGTGAERTGELFF.